This T cell receptor (beta chain) derives from a study of identifying expanded T cells in peripheral blood. The CDR3 has 15 residues. With 2 bases removed from V and 4 bases from J, the gap between germline ends came to 14 bases. The germline V gene encodes CDR1 SGHTA and CDR2 FQGTGA. Collection occurred without any documented infections or immune events in donors. As to this clone: Antigen: not known.

Findings and caveats of the study: Technical replicates showed approximately 1.2 changed clones; about 2 weeks roughly 16; four weeks 19.

Libraries were prepared by immunoSEQ multiplex PCR; TCRdb keeps only in-frame clonotypes and omits some of them. The sample comprises over 90,000 clones, 70% to 90% of which are singletons, and around 6% rests with the top ten. The sequence was collected from a person aged 18-70 years in good health. Sequencing was carried out using blood. V is TRBV7-3 and J is TRBJ1-2, with D possibly matching TRBD1 (6 bases). CDR3 in DNA: TGTGCCAGCAGCTTAGGTGGGGGGCAAACCTATGGCTACACCTTC. The encoded protein is CASSLGGGQTYGYTF.